The 6 T cell receptor beta chains below come from one sample, sequenced in a study of shared clonotypes between healthy human individuals. Measured with immunoSEQ multiplex PCR; TCRdb has only the in-frame clones, and not every one. The data hold over a million clones, with more than 60% observed a single time. Sequenced: memory CD4+ T cells sorted from blood. The subset was: CD45RA-negative fraction. These receptors originate from a man between 18 and 35 years old in good health.

The chain links TRBV27 to TRBJ1-5; possibly TRBD1 for D (5 bases). Germline V gene lookup returns CDR1 MNHEY and CDR2 SMNVEV (reference sequence). This CDR3 has 12 amino acids. V lost 1 base to trimming and J lost 7 bases, with 5 bases between them. The CDR3 DNA is TGTGCCAGCAGTTTATGGGGCCAGCCCCAGCATTTT. It specifies CASSLWGQPQHF.

The chain has TRBV30 and TRBJ2-7; 7 bases match TRBD1. J gave up 3 bases and V 2 bases, and 4 bases lay outside the gene matches. There are 13 residues in the CDR3. CDR1 is GTSNPN and CDR2 is SVGIG in the germline V gene (reference sequence). The CDR3 loop reads CAWSRDRYYEQYF. CDR3 coding DNA: TGTGCCTGGAGTAGGGACAGATACTACGAGCAGTACTTC.

The chain employs TRBV18 and TRBJ1-3, with a weak D call TRBD1 (5 bases). V lost 2 bases to trimming and J lost 0 bases, with 14 bases between them. The CDR3 runs 17 residues. Germline assignment: CDR1 KGHSH and CDR2 LQKENI. The CDR3: CASSPSAGPGSGNTIYF. In DNA, the CDR3 is TGTGCCAGCTCACCATCGGCGGGACCAGGCTCTGGAAACACCATATATTTT.

A word on this clone: Within the sample, other DNA sequences also encode this same CDR3. The rearrangement links TRBV5-4 to TRBJ2-7, with D perhaps TRBD1 or TRBD2 (5 bases each). The CDR3 spans 13 residues. The V and J ends lost 4 bases and 3 bases respectively, with 11 bases between them. Per germline, CDR1 SGHNT and CDR2 YYREEE (reference sequence). The CDR3 spells CASSRDGLYEQYF. The CDR3 nucleotides read TGTGCCAGCAGCAGGGACGGCCTCTACGAGCAGTACTTC.

The chain recombines TRBV2 with TRBJ2-5, with 11 positions matching TRBD2. J lost 4 bases, V lost 1 base, and 5 bases had no gene match. Germline values: CDR1 SNHLY, CDR2 FYNNEI. The CDR3 runs 16 residues. Written as DNA, the CDR3 is TGTGCCAGCAGTGAAGTTAGCGGGGGGGCCGGAGAGACCCAGTACTTC. It specifies CASSEVSGGAGETQYF.

This clone has just a few counts. The genes are TRBV4-1 and TRBJ2-3; 10 bases match TRBD1. This CDR3 is 16 amino acids long. Per germline, CDR1 MGHRA and CDR2 YSYEKL. V was clipped by 5 bases and J by 4 bases; unmatched bases: 9. Here the CDR3 DNA reads TGCGCCAGCAGCAGACCGGGACAGGGGAGGCCAGATACGCAGTATTTT. Translating it yields CASSRPGQGRPDTQYF.